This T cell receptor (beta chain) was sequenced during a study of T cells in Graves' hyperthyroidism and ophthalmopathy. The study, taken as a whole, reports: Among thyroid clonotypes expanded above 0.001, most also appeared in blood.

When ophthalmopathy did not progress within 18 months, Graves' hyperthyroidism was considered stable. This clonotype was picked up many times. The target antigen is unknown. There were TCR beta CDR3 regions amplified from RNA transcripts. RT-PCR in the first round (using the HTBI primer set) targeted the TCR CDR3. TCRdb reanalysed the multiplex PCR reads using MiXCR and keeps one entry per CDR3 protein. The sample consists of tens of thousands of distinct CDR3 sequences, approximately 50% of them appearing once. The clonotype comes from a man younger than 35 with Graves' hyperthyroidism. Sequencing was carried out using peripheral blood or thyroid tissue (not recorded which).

CDR3 DNA: TGCAGTGCTAGCAGGGGGGGGCCCAATCAGCCCCAGCATTTT. Protein: CSASRGGPNQPQHF. The gene calls are TRBV20-1 and TRBJ1-5; 7 positions match TRBD1. Germline V gene lookup returns CDR1 DFQATT and CDR2 SNEGSKA (reference sequence). This CDR3 has 14 amino acids. V was clipped by 3 bases and J by 3 bases; unmatched bases: 5.